These T cell receptor beta chains were read from a single sample in a study of cytomegalovirus exposure and HLA in healthy donors. TCRdb keeps only in-frame clones here, not all; method: immunoSEQ multiplex PCR. The data contain fewer than 90,000 clones, approximately 79% of them singletons. The sample comprised PBMCs. These receptors all stem from a female donor in good health and CMV-seronegative. CDR3s include the opening cysteine and the closing phenylalanine or tryptophan. The D gene is left open where the match is weak. The size field is filled for only some rows; it gives once, few, many or a size class.

j_call cdr3_length v_call d_call clone_size cdr3_nt cdr3_aa
TRBJ1-2 15 TRBV6-1 - - TGTGCCAGCAGTAAAGACGAAGGACAGAACTATGGCTACACCTTC CASSKDEGQNYGYTF
TRBJ2-7 16 TRBV28 TRBD2 - TGTGCCAGCAGACGGGGACCTAGCGGGAGCGAAGGGGAGCAGTACTTC CASRRGPSGSEGEQYF
TRBJ1-1 15 TRBV6-5 - - TGTGCCAGCAGTTACGGGCGGGATATGAACACTGAAGCTTTCTTT CASSYGRDMNTEAFF
TRBJ2-2 18 TRBV2 TRBD2 - TGTGCCAGCAGTGACTTGGTCAGGGGACTAGCGAACACCGGGGAGCTGTTTTTT CASSDLVRGLANTGELFF
TRBJ1-4 14 TRBV6-6 - few TGTGCCAGCACCCTTAGGACAGTCAATGAAAAACTGTTTTTT CASTLRTVNEKLFF
TRBJ1-2 12 TRBV25-1 - - TGTGCCAGCACCGACACTAACTATGGCTACACCTTC CASTDTNYGYTF
TRBJ2-7 11 TRBV30 - - TGTGCCTGGAGTCAGGTGTACGAGCAGTACTTC CAWSQVYEQYF
TRBJ2-1 14 TRBV15 - - TGTGCCACCAGCAGACAGGGGTTGTACAATGAGCAGTTCTTC CATSRQGLYNEQFF
TRBJ2-7 12 TRBV6-5 - - TGTGCCAGCAGCTCCCGGGCGGGGGAGCAGTACTTC CASSSRAGEQYF
TRBJ1-1 15 TRBV4-1 - - TGCGCCAGCAGCCATCCCCAGGACAGGAACACTGAAGCTTTCTTT CASSHPQDRNTEAFF
TRBJ2-4 13 TRBV5-6 TRBD1 few TGTGCCAGCAGCTTGCGACAGGGAAACATTCAGTACTTC CASSLRQGNIQYF
TRBJ2-2 18 TRBV7-7 TRBD2 - TGTGCTAGCAGCTCGACTAGCGGGGGGCCGGGGGGCACCGGGGAGCTGTTTTTT CASSSTSGGPGGTGELFF
TRBJ1-1 15 TRBV27 - - TGTGCCAGCAGTCCCCCAAGACTTCTGGGCACTGAAGCTTTCTTT CASSPPRLLGTEAFF
TRBJ1-2 15 TRBV7-9 TRBD1 - TGTGCCAGCAGCAGAGGACAGGGCCTCGGTTTTGGCTACACCTTC CASSRGQGLGFGYTF
TRBJ1-1 10 TRBV28 - few TGTGCCGTCCAGGGAACTGAAGCTTTCTTT CAVQGTEAFF
TRBJ2-7 14 TRBV7-2 - - TGTGCCAGCAGCCGCCCTGAGGGTGCCGACGAGCAGTACTTC CASSRPEGADEQYF
TRBJ1-4 14 TRBV5-1 - - TGCGCCAGCAGCTTGCCGGGGACTAATGAAAAACTGTTTTTT CASSLPGTNEKLFF
TRBJ1-2 13 TRBV2 - - TGTGCCAGCAGTGCCGGCAGGTTCTATGGCTACACCTTC CASSAGRFYGYTF
TRBJ1-5 15 TRBV6-5 - - TGTGCCAGCAGGATCACAGGGATGGGCGATCAGCCCCAGCATTTT CASRITGMGDQPQHF
TRBJ1-2 15 TRBV5-6 - once TGTGCCAGCAGCTTGTCCAAAGATCGCCGGTATGGCTACACCTTC CASSLSKDRRYGYTF
TRBJ2-7 14 TRBV5-4 TRBD2 few TGTGCCAGCAGCTTATCTAGCGGGATGTACGAGCAGTACTTC CASSLSSGMYEQYF
TRBJ2-7 14 TRBV5-1 TRBD2 - TGCGCCAGCGTGGAGGGTAGCGGGACGGGCGAGCAGTACTTC CASVEGSGTGEQYF
TRBJ2-3 13 TRBV28 - - TGTGCCACCAAGCTAGCATTCCCAGATACGCAGTATTTT CATKLAFPDTQYF
TRBJ1-1 13 TRBV5-1 - - TGCGCCAGCAGCATGGGGGCACCCCGGGAGGCTTTCTTT CASSMGAPREAFF
TRBJ1-5 16 TRBV19 TRBD1 - TGTGCCAGTAGTATAAGGGCCAGGGGGGGCAATCAGCCCCAGCATTTT CASSIRARGGNQPQHF
TRBJ2-7 16 TRBV6-5 TRBD1 - TGTGCCAGCAGTTACTCAGGACAGGGGGCGGTCTACGAGCAGTACTTC CASSYSGQGAVYEQYF
TRBJ2-7 16 TRBV2 - - TGTGCCAGCAGTGACCCTGTGGGGGCAGGGACCTACGAGCAGTACTTC CASSDPVGAGTYEQYF
TRBJ2-3 15 TRBV6-5 TRBD1 - TGTGCCAGCATCAACCGACAGGGGGGAACAGATACGCAGTATTTT CASINRQGGTDTQYF
TRBJ1-1 15 TRBV27 - - TGTGCCAGCAGTTTATTTCGGGGAAGCTCCACTGAAGCTTTCTTT CASSLFRGSSTEAFF
TRBJ2-7 15 TRBV6-1 TRBD1 - TGTGCCAGCAGTGAAAGGACAGGGGTAGATGAGGTGCAGTACTTC CASSERTGVDEVQYF
TRBJ1-4 21 TRBV7-3 TRBD1 - TGTGCCAGCAGCTTATTTCTTGCTAGACAGGCTCCAGGGGGGACTAATGAAAAACTGTTTTTT CASSLFLARQAPGGTNEKLFF
TRBJ2-7 15 TRBV7-6 TRBD1 - TGTGCCAGCAGCCCCGGGACAGGACCCTCCTACGAGCAGTACTTC CASSPGTGPSYEQYF
TRBJ1-2 12 TRBV28 - - TGTGCCAGCAGTGGCAATAACTATGGCTACACCTTC CASSGNNYGYTF
TRBJ2-7 14 TRBV7-9 - - TGTGCCAGCAGCCGGACGGGAAACTCCTACGAGCAGTACTTC CASSRTGNSYEQYF
TRBJ2-7 15 TRBV4-2 - - TGTGCCAGCAGCCAAGAGTGGGGGGACTCCTACGAGCAGTACTTC CASSQEWGDSYEQYF
TRBJ2-7 18 TRBV11-2 TRBD1 - TGTGCCAGCAGCCCCGGGTACTGGGACCGGGACAGGGGTGGCGAGCAGTACTTC CASSPGYWDRDRGGEQYF
TRBJ2-3 16 TRBV4-2 - - TGTGCCAGCAGCCAACCACTAGTCACGAGCACAGATACGCAGTATTTT CASSQPLVTSTDTQYF
TRBJ1-4 15 TRBV4-2 - - TGTGCCAGCAGCCAAGATCCAGGCCTTAATGAAAAACTGTTTTTT CASSQDPGLNEKLFF
TRBJ2-7 12 TRBV5-1 - - TGCGCCAGCAGCGAGGACTGGGATAAGCAGTACTTC CASSEDWDKQYF
TRBJ2-7 13 TRBV2 - once TGTGCTAGCGAGAGGGAGAGTTTAAGCGAGCAGTACTTC CASERESLSEQYF
TRBJ2-6 15 TRBV7-8 - - TGTGCCAGCATCCACCGGAGAACTGGGGCCAACGTCCTGACTTTC CASIHRRTGANVLTF
TRBJ2-7 15 TRBV7-8 - - TGTGCCAGCAGCACTCAGGACAGCCCGCCCTACGAGCAGTACTTC CASSTQDSPPYEQYF
TRBJ2-3 19 TRBV27 TRBD2 - TGTGCCAGCACCCGACGGGGGCCTGGACTAGCGGGAGTCCTGGATACGCAGTATTTT CASTRRGPGLAGVLDTQYF
TRBJ2-7 15 TRBV6-5 TRBD2 few TGTGCCAGCAGTCGTTTAGCGGGAGGGATTTACGAGCAGTACTTC CASSRLAGGIYEQYF